This T cell receptor beta chain appears in the sequencing data of a study of T-cell reconstitution after alpha-beta-depleted transplantation in children. As it was prepared, the TCRbeta library received unique molecular identifiers. One entry per CDR3 protein results from TCRdb running MiXCR on the PCR reads. The repertoire has roughly 240,000 distinct CDR3 sequences, approximately 8% of them found once; the top ten carry almost 6.5%. This clonotype was detected many times. The CDR3 loop spans 14 amino acids. Trimming removed 0 bases at V and 1 base at J, with 7 bases between. Germline CDR1 and CDR2: SGHRS and YFSETQ.

Specimen: PBMCs, mostly from graft donor cells, collected 180 days after TCRalphabeta/CD19-depleted stem cell transplant. This rearrangement joins TRBV5-1 to TRBJ1-1; perhaps TRBD1 as D (6 bases). This clonotype was obtained from a male patient aged 10-17 years who had a stem cell transplant for acute lymphoblastic leukemia, so the T cells may come from the graft donor. This CDR3 is CASSLVDRNTEAFF. CDR3 sequence (DNA): TGCGCCAGCAGCTTGGTGGACAGGAACACTGAAGCTTTCTTT.